This TCR beta chain was captured by sequencing in a study of vaccination effects on CD4 cells after COVID-19. Study-wide results and caveats: Few convalescent patients were included, and no early post-infection timepoints were sampled. Vaccine- and infection-induced clones showed marked clonal contraction late following vaccination.

Before sequencing, viral peptide pools were used by the ViraFEST assay to expand antigen-specific CD4+ T cells. Isolating CD4+ T cells followed about 10 days of culture. Negative nucleocapsid antibody tests before and after vaccination confirmed no previous SARS-CoV-2 infection. In the cultures, half the medium was exchanged for IL-2 medium on days 3 and 7. Assay used: immunoSEQ multiplex PCR; TCRdb lists only in-frame clones, some missing. The table lists about 22,000 clones, approximately 77% of them singletons. This clone was seen a few times. Its antigen is not identified. The V and J ends lost 3 bases and 4 bases respectively, with 7 bases between them. This CDR3 is built from 11 residues. Germline loops: CDR1 GTSNPN, CDR2 SVGIG (reference sequence).

This clonotype was obtained from a human donor who received a COVID-19 vaccine. Sequenced here: CD4+ T cells from PBMCs cultured with HCoV-NL63 spike peptides, sampled before COVID-19 vaccination. The V call is TRBV30, the J call TRBJ2-7; D unclear. Here the CDR3 DNA reads TGTGCCTGGAGCAGTGTTTACGAGCAGTACTTC. This translates into CAWSSVYEQYF.